The following is a T cell receptor (beta chain) sequence with its context. The data originate from a study of OX40 agonist ivuxolimab in advanced cancers. Clones were read by immunoSEQ multiplex PCR, and TCRdb kept only the in-frame ones, dropping some. The table has about 58,000 clones, about 88% seen once. The CDR3 runs to 13 residues. CDR1 is SGHRS and CDR2 is YFSETQ in the germline V gene. Between the trimmed V and J ends, which lost 4 bases and 5 bases, there was a span of 12 bases. The source of this sequence is an adult with an advanced solid tumor such as melanoma, head and neck, liver or kidney cancer. Specimen: CD4+ or CD8+ T cells sorted from blood, collected in a trial of the OX40 agonist ivuxolimab. The V call is TRBV5-1, the J call TRBJ2-5; tentative D call: TRBD1 (6 bases). The CDR3 DNA sequence: TGCGCCAGCAGCCCAGAAAGGGGGGAGACCCAGTACTTC. It encodes CASSPERGETQYF.